The rows below give T cell receptor beta chains drawn from one sample of a study of blood T cell repertoires in COVID-19. Data came from immunoSEQ multiplex PCR; TCRdb stores just in-frame clones and leaves some out. The sample includes approximately 120,000 clones, about 81% of them seen just once. Sequencing used peripheral blood. The receptors shown here come from a woman aged 45 to 65 with acute or convalescent COVID-19. Each CDR3 is given with its conserved first and last residue. D genes are given only for firm matches. Not every row has a clone size; where given, it reads once, few, many or a size class.

V: TRBV4-1
size: -
J: TRBJ2-3
D: TRBD2
DNA: TGCGCCAGCAGCCAAGGGAATAGCGGGGGCACAGATACGCAGTATTTT
CDR3: CASSQGNSGGTDTQYF

V: TRBV28
size: -
J: TRBJ1-5
D: -
DNA: TGTGCCAGCAGTTTAAGGCAGGGTTTTGGTCAGCCCCAGCATTTT
CDR3: CASSLRQGFGQPQHF

V: TRBV6-1
size: -
J: TRBJ1-1
D: -
DNA: TGTGCCAGCAGTGAAAACAGGCTTGGTGAAGCTTTCTTT
CDR3: CASSENRLGEAFF

V: TRBV12-3/TRBV12-4
size: -
J: TRBJ1-5
D: -
DNA: TGTGCCAGCAGTTTATCGGGGAATCAGCCCCAGCATTTT
CDR3: CASSLSGNQPQHF

V: TRBV6-1
size: -
J: TRBJ2-1
D: -
DNA: TGTGCCAGCAGTGTAACCCTCAACCCCCAGGGGTCCTACAATGAGCAGTTCTTC
CDR3: CASSVTLNPQGSYNEQFF

V: TRBV18
size: -
J: TRBJ2-7
D: TRBD1
DNA: TGTGCCAGCTCACCCGGACAGGGGAACGAGCAGTACTTC
CDR3: CASSPGQGNEQYF

V: TRBV3-1/TRBV3-2
size: -
J: TRBJ1-5
D: -
DNA: TGTGCCAGCAGCCAGTATAGCAATCAGCCCCAGCATTTT
CDR3: CASSQYSNQPQHF

V: TRBV3-1/TRBV3-2
size: -
J: TRBJ1-1
D: TRBD1
DNA: TGTGCCAGCAGCCAACTGGGACAGAAGGCTTTCTTT
CDR3: CASSQLGQKAFF

V: TRBV19
size: -
J: TRBJ2-7
D: TRBD1
DNA: TGTGCCAGTAGTATCCCTGGACAGGGTGGCATCTATGGGCCCTACGAGCAGTACTTC
CDR3: CASSIPGQGGIYGPYEQYF

V: TRBV28
size: -
J: TRBJ2-5
D: -
DNA: TGTGCCAGCAGTTTATTCGAGGACCAAGAGACCCAGTACTTC
CDR3: CASSLFEDQETQYF

V: TRBV11-2
size: -
J: TRBJ1-3
D: -
DNA: TGTGCCAGCTCCCGAGACAGGCCCTCTGGAAACACCATATATTTT
CDR3: CASSRDRPSGNTIYF

V: TRBV2
size: -
J: TRBJ2-5
D: TRBD2
DNA: TGTGCCAGCAACATCAAGCGGGGGGAAGAGACCCAGTACTTC
CDR3: CASNIKRGEETQYF

V: TRBV2
size: once
J: TRBJ1-6
D: -
DNA: TGTGCCAGCAGCCCCCGGGGCTCCTATAATTCACCCCTCCACTTT
CDR3: CASSPRGSYNSPLHF

V: TRBV18
size: -
J: TRBJ1-5
D: TRBD1
DNA: TGTGCCAGCGCCCGGACAGGGGCCCGCAATCAGCCCCAGCATTTT
CDR3: CASARTGARNQPQHF

V: TRBV24-1
size: -
J: TRBJ2-1
D: TRBD2
DNA: TGTGCCACCAGTGCACCCCCTGTAGCGGGGACTAGCAATGAGCAGTTCTTC
CDR3: CATSAPPVAGTSNEQFF

V: TRBV11-2
size: -
J: TRBJ1-4
D: -
DNA: TGTGCCAGCAGCTTAGTCGGACAGAGCAATGAAAAACTGTTTTTT
CDR3: CASSLVGQSNEKLFF

V: TRBV20-1
size: few
J: TRBJ2-3
D: -
DNA: TGCAGTGCTAGTTTGACAGGTTGGTCCACAGATACGCAGTATTTT
CDR3: CSASLTGWSTDTQYF

V: TRBV11-2
size: -
J: TRBJ1-4
D: TRBD1
DNA: TGTGCCAGCAGCTTTGGACAGGGGGAAAAACTGTTTTTT
CDR3: CASSFGQGEKLFF

V: TRBV10-2
size: -
J: TRBJ1-5
D: -
DNA: TGCGCCAGCAGTGCGGGGGTTGGCAATCAGCCCCAGCATTTT
CDR3: CASSAGVGNQPQHF

V: TRBV5-1
size: -
J: TRBJ1-4
D: -
DNA: TGCGCCAGCAGCTCCGGGACAACAACTAATGAAAAACTGTTTTTT
CDR3: CASSSGTTTNEKLFF

V: TRBV10-1
size: -
J: TRBJ2-1
D: -
DNA: TGCGCCAGCAGTATGAGGTCCTACAATGAGCAGTTCTTC
CDR3: CASSMRSYNEQFF

V: TRBV11-2
size: -
J: TRBJ2-7
D: TRBD2
DNA: TGTGCCAGCAGCTTGATAGGACTAGAGTTTTACGAGCAGTACTTC
CDR3: CASSLIGLEFYEQYF

V: TRBV5-4
size: -
J: TRBJ2-2
D: -
DNA: TGTGCCAGCAGCTCCCAGGTATCGGGGACCGGGGAGCTGTTTTTT
CDR3: CASSSQVSGTGELFF

V: TRBV2
size: -
J: TRBJ1-6
D: -
DNA: TGTGCCAGCATGGGCAGGGAAAATTCACCCCTCCACTTT
CDR3: CASMGRENSPLHF

V: TRBV11-2
size: -
J: TRBJ1-5
D: -
DNA: TGTGCCAGCAGCTTACAGGGGCGTCAGCCCCAGCATTTT
CDR3: CASSLQGRQPQHF

V: TRBV28
size: -
J: TRBJ2-7
D: TRBD1
DNA: TGTGCCAGCAGTCCCCCTCCGGGACAGGGGGCGAGGATCTCCTACGAGCAGTACTTC
CDR3: CASSPPPGQGARISYEQYF

V: TRBV29-1
size: -
J: TRBJ1-2
D: TRBD1
DNA: TGCAGCGTTGGGGACAGAAACTATGGCTACACCTTC
CDR3: CSVGDRNYGYTF

V: TRBV19
size: -
J: TRBJ2-5
D: -
DNA: TGTGCCAGTAGCCGAGGAGAGACCCAGTACTTC
CDR3: CASSRGETQYF

V: TRBV4-2
size: -
J: TRBJ1-1
D: -
DNA: TGTGCCAGCAGCCAAAGAGTTCCGGGAGATGAAGCTTTCTTT
CDR3: CASSQRVPGDEAFF

V: TRBV7-9
size: -
J: TRBJ1-2
D: -
DNA: TGTGCCAGCAGCCCTTTTGACAGAAATGGCTACACCTTC
CDR3: CASSPFDRNGYTF

V: TRBV28
size: once
J: TRBJ1-2
D: TRBD1
DNA: TGTGCCAGCCGGCCAGGGGGGTATGGCTACACCTTC
CDR3: CASRPGGYGYTF

V: TRBV13
size: -
J: TRBJ2-7
D: -
DNA: TGTGCCAGCACCCCAGGCGGGAATCCCTACGAGCAGTACTTC
CDR3: CASTPGGNPYEQYF

V: TRBV27
size: -
J: TRBJ1-4
D: TRBD1
DNA: TGTGCCAGCAGTTTATGGCAAGGGACAGAACTGTTTTTT
CDR3: CASSLWQGTELFF

V: TRBV12-5
size: -
J: TRBJ2-7
D: -
DNA: TGTGCTAGTGGTTCCTCGGGCGAGCAGTACTTC
CDR3: CASGSSGEQYF

V: TRBV6-5
size: -
J: TRBJ1-2
D: TRBD1
DNA: TGTGCCAGCACCAGGGGGACAGGGGCCATCGAAGACACCTTC
CDR3: CASTRGTGAIEDTF

V: TRBV5-6
size: -
J: TRBJ2-7
D: TRBD2
DNA: TGTGCCAGCAGACCCCGGGGGGGGATTAGGGACTCCTACGAGCAGTACTTC
CDR3: CASRPRGGIRDSYEQYF

V: TRBV7-2
size: few
J: TRBJ2-7
D: -
DNA: TGTGCCAGCACCTTTCGGGATCGGCTTTTGGGAGAGCAGTACTTC
CDR3: CASTFRDRLLGEQYF

V: TRBV11-2
size: -
J: TRBJ2-2
D: -
DNA: TGTGCCGGTAGAAGCGGGCGCGCGGGGCCCGGGGAGCTGTTTTTT
CDR3: CAGRSGRAGPGELFF

V: TRBV10-3
size: -
J: TRBJ2-1
D: -
DNA: TGTGCCATCAGTGAGGCGACAGATTACAATGAGCAGTTCTTC
CDR3: CAISEATDYNEQFF

V: TRBV10-1
size: -
J: TRBJ1-1
D: -
DNA: TGCGCCAGCAGTGAACGGGCGGGGGAAGCTTTCTTT
CDR3: CASSERAGEAFF

V: TRBV28
size: once
J: TRBJ2-1
D: TRBD2
DNA: TGTGCCAGCAGTTTTTTGGCTAGCGGGCTACTCTACAATGAGCAGTTCTTC
CDR3: CASSFLASGLLYNEQFF

V: TRBV7-3
size: -
J: TRBJ1-3
D: -
DNA: TGTGCCAGCAGCTTATGGGGGGACTCTGGAAACACCATATATTTT
CDR3: CASSLWGDSGNTIYF

V: TRBV9
size: once
J: TRBJ2-4
D: TRBD2
DNA: TGTGCCAGCAGCCCAATAGCGGGAGGCGGCATTCAGTACTTC
CDR3: CASSPIAGGGIQYF

V: TRBV28
size: -
J: TRBJ1-4
D: -
DNA: TGTGCCAGCAGTTCTCCGACCCCACTGTTGACAGACTCAACTAATGAAAAACTGTTTTTT
CDR3: CASSSPTPLLTDSTNEKLFF

V: TRBV4-2
size: -
J: TRBJ1-1
D: -
DNA: TGTGCCAGCAGCCAAGTGGAGTTAATGGACACTGAAGCTTTCTTT
CDR3: CASSQVELMDTEAFF

V: TRBV6-5
size: few
J: TRBJ2-3
D: -
DNA: TGTGCCAGCGTGAGCAGGTTAGACGCAGATACGCAGTATTTT
CDR3: CASVSRLDADTQYF

V: TRBV19
size: -
J: TRBJ1-5
D: -
DNA: TGTGCCAGTAGCAGACAGGTTAATGACAATCAGCCCCAGCATTTT
CDR3: CASSRQVNDNQPQHF

V: TRBV27
size: -
J: TRBJ2-7
D: TRBD2
DNA: TGTGCCAGCAGCCGTCTTACTAGCGGACTCTCCTACGAGCAGTACTTC
CDR3: CASSRLTSGLSYEQYF

V: TRBV6-5
size: -
J: TRBJ1-3
D: -
DNA: TGTGCCAGCAGTTACGCAACCTGGGAGGACACCATATATTTT
CDR3: CASSYATWEDTIYF

V: TRBV5-1
size: -
J: TRBJ1-1
D: -
DNA: TGCGCCAGCAGGGAACAGGGCATTGGAGCTTTCTTT
CDR3: CASREQGIGAFF

V: TRBV20-1
size: -
J: TRBJ1-5
D: -
DNA: TGCAGTGCTAGTCCACAGATTTATAGCAATCAGCCCCAGCATTTT
CDR3: CSASPQIYSNQPQHF

V: TRBV4-2
size: -
J: TRBJ1-6
D: TRBD1
DNA: TGTGCCAGCAGCCAAGGGACAGGGAGTAATTCACCCCTCCACTTT
CDR3: CASSQGTGSNSPLHF

V: TRBV6-1
size: -
J: TRBJ1-2
D: -
DNA: TGTGCCAGCAGTGAAGCGGTCAGTTACTATGGCTACACCTTC
CDR3: CASSEAVSYYGYTF

V: TRBV5-1
size: -
J: TRBJ2-1
D: TRBD2
DNA: TGCGCCAGCAGCTTGGAGTCTAGCGGGCCGAGGGAGCAGTTCTTC
CDR3: CASSLESSGPREQFF

V: TRBV28
size: -
J: TRBJ2-5
D: -
DNA: TGTGCCAGCAGATCTGGGGGGCAAGAGACCCAGTACTTC
CDR3: CASRSGGQETQYF

V: TRBV7-7
size: -
J: TRBJ2-5
D: -
DNA: TGTGCTAGCAGCTGGGGGGAAGGGGTGGAGACCCAGTACTTC
CDR3: CASSWGEGVETQYF

V: TRBV5-1
size: -
J: TRBJ1-1
D: TRBD1
DNA: TGCGCCAGCAGCTTAAGGACAGGGGGCTCGTTTACTGAAGCTTTCTTT
CDR3: CASSLRTGGSFTEAFF

V: TRBV5-1
size: -
J: TRBJ1-1
D: -
DNA: TGCGCCAGCAGCTTTACGACAGGGAACACTGAAGCTTTCTTT
CDR3: CASSFTTGNTEAFF